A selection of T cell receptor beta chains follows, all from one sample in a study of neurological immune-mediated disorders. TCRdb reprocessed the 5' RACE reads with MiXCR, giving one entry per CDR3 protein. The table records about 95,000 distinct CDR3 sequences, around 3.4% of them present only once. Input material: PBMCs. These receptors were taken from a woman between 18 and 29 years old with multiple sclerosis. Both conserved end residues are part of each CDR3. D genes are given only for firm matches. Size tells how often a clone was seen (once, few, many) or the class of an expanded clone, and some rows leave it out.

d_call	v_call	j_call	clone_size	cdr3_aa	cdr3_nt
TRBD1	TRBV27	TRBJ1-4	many	CASSFRQGREKLFF	TGTGCCAGCAGTTTCCGACAGGGACGCGAAAAACTGTTTTTT
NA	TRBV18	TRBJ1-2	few	CASSPPVPGGYGYTF	TGTGCCAGCTCACCACCAGTACCGGGAGGCTATGGCTACACCTTC
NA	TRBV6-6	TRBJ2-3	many	CASWGPSSGNTQYF	TGTGCCAGCTGGGGGCCTAGCAGCGGAAATACGCAGTATTTT
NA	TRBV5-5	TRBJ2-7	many	CASTKFRVSYEQYF	TGTGCCAGCACCAAATTCAGGGTGTCCTACGAGCAGTACTTC
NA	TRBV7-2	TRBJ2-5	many	CASSPLLTVKETQYF	TGTGCCAGCAGCCCGCTTTTGACCGTAAAAGAGACCCAGTACTTC
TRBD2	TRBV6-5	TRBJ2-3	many	CASKTGRGLPSTDTQYF	TGTGCCAGCAAAACGGGGCGGGGACTACCTAGCACAGATACGCAGTATTTT
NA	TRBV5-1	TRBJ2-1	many	CASSLVRGGDEQFF	TGCGCCAGCAGCTTGGTTCGGGGTGGGGATGAGCAGTTCTTC
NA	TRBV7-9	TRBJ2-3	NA	CASSPGPVVDTQYF	TGTGCCAGCAGCCCAGGCCCGGTCGTGGATACGCAGTATTTT
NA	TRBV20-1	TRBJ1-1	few	CSARGGQGFGWAFF	TGCAGTGCTAGGGGGGGCCAGGGGTTTGGCTGGGCTTTCTTT
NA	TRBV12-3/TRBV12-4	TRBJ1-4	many	CASRRIGNEKLFF	TGTGCCAGCAGGAGGATTGGTAATGAAAAACTGTTTTTT
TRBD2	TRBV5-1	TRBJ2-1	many	CASSLTSGSLNEQFF	TGCGCCAGCAGCTTGACTAGCGGGAGTTTAAACGAGCAGTTCTTC
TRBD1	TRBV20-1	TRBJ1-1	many	CSAAGGGGGAFF	TGCAGTGCCGCCGGAGGGGGCGGGGGAGCTTTCTTT
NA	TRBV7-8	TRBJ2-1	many	CASSLGAAEQFF	TGTGCCAGCAGCTTAGGGGCAGCAGAGCAGTTCTTC
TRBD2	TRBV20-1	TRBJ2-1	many	CSASPGTSASYNEQFF	TGCAGTGCTAGTCCCGGGACTAGCGCATCCTACAATGAGCAGTTCTTC
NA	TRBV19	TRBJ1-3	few	CASSIAGHSGNTIYF	TGTGCCAGTAGTATCGCAGGGCACTCTGGAAACACCATATATTTT
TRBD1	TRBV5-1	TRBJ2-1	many	CASSPTGGFGNEQFF	TGCGCCAGCAGCCCCACAGGGGGATTCGGGAATGAGCAGTTCTTC
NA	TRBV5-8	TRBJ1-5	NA	CASSFWQQVGQPQHF	TGTGCCAGCAGCTTCTGGCAGCAAGTGGGCCAGCCCCAGCATTTT
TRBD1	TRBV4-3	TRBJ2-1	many	CASSQRTGGVNEQFF	TGCGCCAGCAGCCAAAGGACAGGGGGCGTGAATGAGCAGTTCTTC
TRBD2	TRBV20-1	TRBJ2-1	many	CSARSPLGGHSGSYNEQFF	TGCAGTGCTAGATCCCCACTCGGAGGACACAGCGGGAGCTACAATGAGCAGTTCTTC
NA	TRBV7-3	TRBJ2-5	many	CASSPHTQETQYF	TGTGCCAGCAGCCCGCATACTCAAGAGACCCAGTACTTC
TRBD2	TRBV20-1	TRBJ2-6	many	CSASQAGAGANVLTF	TGCAGTGCTAGTCAAGCGGGAGCTGGGGCCAACGTCCTGACTTTC
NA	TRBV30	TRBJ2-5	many	CAWSFQETQYF	TGTGCCTGGAGTTTCCAAGAGACCCAGTACTTC
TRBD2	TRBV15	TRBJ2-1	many	CATSRSQRGGGNEQFF	TGTGCCACCAGCAGATCTCAGCGGGGCGGAGGCAATGAGCAGTTCTTC
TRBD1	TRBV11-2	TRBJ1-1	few	CASSTPGGPGEAFF	TGTGCCAGCAGCACTCCAGGGGGTCCAGGTGAAGCTTTCTTT
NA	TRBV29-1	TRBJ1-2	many	CSVELGNYGYTF	TGCAGCGTTGAACTGGGAAACTATGGCTACACCTTC
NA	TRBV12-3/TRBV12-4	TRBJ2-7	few	CASTLDGNYEQYF	TGTGCCAGCACCTTGGACGGAAACTACGAGCAGTACTTC
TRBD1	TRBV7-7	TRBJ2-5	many	CASSWDRQETQYF	TGTGCCAGCAGTTGGGACAGGCAAGAGACCCAGTACTTC
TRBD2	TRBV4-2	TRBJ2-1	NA	CASSQDQVAGGPGNEQFF	TGTGCCAGCAGCCAAGATCAGGTGGCGGGAGGGCCGGGTAATGAGCAGTTCTTC
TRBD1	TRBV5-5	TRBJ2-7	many	CASSVDRGAYEQYF	TGTGCCAGCAGCGTGGACAGGGGAGCTTACGAGCAGTACTTC
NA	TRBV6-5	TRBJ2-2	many	CASSPQYTGELFF	TGTGCCAGCAGTCCCCAGTACACCGGGGAGCTGTTTTTT
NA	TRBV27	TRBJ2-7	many	CASTAGGGTYEQYF	TGTGCCAGCACCGCAGGAGGGGGCACTTACGAGCAGTACTTC
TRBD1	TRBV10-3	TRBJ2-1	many	CAIQPTGKSYSGNEQFF	TGTGCCATACAGCCGACAGGGAAAAGCTATAGTGGAAATGAGCAGTTCTTC
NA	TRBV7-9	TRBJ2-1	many	CASSLVEAVYNEQFF	TGTGCCAGCAGTTTAGTGGAGGCCGTCTACAATGAGCAGTTCTTC